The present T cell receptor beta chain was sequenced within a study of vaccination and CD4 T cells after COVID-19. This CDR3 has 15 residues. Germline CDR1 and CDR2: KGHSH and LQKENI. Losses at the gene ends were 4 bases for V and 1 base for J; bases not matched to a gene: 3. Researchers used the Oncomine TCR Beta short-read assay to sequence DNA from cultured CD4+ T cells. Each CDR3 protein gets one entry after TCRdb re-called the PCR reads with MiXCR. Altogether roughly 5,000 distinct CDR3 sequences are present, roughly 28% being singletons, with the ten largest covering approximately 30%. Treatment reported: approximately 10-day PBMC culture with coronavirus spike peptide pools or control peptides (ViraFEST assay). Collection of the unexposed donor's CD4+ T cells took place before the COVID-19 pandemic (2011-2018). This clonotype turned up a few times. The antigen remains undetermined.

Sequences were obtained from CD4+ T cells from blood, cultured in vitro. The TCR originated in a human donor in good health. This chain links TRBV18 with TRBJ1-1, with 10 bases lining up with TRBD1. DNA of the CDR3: TGTGCCAGCTCACGACAGGGGGCAACGAACACTGAAGCTTTCTTT. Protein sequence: CASSRQGATNTEAFF.